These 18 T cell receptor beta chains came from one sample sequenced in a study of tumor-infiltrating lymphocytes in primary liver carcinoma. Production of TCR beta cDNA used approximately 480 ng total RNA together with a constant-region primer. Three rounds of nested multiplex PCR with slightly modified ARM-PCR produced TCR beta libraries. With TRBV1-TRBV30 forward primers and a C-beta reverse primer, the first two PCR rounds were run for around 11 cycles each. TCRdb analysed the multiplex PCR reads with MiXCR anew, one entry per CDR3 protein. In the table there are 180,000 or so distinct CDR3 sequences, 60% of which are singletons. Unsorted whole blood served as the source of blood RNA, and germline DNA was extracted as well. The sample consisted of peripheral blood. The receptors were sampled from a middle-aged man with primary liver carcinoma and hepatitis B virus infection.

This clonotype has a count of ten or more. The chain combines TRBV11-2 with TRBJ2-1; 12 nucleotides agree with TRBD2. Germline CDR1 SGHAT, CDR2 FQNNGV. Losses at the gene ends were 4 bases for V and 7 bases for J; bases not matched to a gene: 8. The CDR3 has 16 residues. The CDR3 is CASSSWTSGKRNEQFF. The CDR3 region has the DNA TGTGCCAGCAGCTCTTGGACTAGCGGGAAGAGGAATGAGCAGTTCTTC.

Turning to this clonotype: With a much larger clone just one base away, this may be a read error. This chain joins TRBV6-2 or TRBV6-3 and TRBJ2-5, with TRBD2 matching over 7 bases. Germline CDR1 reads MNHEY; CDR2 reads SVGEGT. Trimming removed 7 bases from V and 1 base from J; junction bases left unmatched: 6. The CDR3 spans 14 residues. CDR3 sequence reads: CASIPAGRQETQYF. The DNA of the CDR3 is TGTGCCAGCATACCAGCGGGACGCCAAGAGACCCAGTACTTC.

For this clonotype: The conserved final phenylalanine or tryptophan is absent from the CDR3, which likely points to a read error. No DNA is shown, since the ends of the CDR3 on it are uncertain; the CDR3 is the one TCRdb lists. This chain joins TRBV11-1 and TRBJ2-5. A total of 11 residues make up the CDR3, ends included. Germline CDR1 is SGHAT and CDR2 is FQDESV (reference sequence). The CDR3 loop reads CASSSRETQHL.

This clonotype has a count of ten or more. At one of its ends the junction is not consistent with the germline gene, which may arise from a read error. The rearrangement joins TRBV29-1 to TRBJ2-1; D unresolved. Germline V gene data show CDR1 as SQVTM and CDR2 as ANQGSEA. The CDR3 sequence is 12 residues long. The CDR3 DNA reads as TGCAGCGTTGAAGATCGGGCCGATGATTGCATCTTC. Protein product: CSVEDRADDCIF.

As DNA, the CDR3 is TGTGCCAGCAGCCTCCTGAGCGGGAGTTGGACAGATACGCAGTATTTT. It yields the protein CASSLLSGSWTDTQYF. The rearrangement links TRBV11-2 to TRBJ2-3; 8 bases fit TRBD2. In germline, CDR1 is SGHAT, CDR2 FQNNGV. The CDR3 extends over 16 amino acids. The junction had 10 bases not matched to a gene; V was cut back by 5 bases and J by 3 bases.

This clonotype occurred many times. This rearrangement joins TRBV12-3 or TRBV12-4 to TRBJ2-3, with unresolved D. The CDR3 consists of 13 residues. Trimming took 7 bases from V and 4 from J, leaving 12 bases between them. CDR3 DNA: TGTGCCAGCACGCTTATAGGAGCAGATACGCAGTATTTT. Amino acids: CASTLIGADTQYF.

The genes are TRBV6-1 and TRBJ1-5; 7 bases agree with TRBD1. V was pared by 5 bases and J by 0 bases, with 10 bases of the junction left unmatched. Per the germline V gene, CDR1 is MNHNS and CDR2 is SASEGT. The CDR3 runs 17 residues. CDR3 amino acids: CASSHPGTVNSNQPQHF. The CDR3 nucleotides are TGTGCCAGCAGTCATCCCGGGACAGTTAATAGCAATCAGCCCCAGCATTTT.

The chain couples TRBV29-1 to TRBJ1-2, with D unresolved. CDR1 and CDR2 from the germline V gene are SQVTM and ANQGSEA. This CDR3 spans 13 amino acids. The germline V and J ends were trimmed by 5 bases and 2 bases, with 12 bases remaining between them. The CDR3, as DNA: TGCAGCGTTTGTACAGACCTAAACTATGGCTACACCTTC. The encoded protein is CSVCTDLNYGYTF.

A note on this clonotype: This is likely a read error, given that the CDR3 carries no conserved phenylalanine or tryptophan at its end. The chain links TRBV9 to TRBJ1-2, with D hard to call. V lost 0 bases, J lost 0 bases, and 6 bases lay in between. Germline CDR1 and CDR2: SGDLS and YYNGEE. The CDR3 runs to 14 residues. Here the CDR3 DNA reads TGTGCCAGCAGCGTAGGTCCTGCTAACTATGGCTACACCTTA. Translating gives CASSVGPANYGYTL.

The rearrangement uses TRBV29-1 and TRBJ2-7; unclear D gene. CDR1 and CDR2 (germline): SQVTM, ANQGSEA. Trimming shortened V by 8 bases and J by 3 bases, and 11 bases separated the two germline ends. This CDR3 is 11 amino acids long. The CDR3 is CSIVKDYEQYF. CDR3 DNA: TGCAGCATTGTTAAGGACTACGAGCAGTACTTC.

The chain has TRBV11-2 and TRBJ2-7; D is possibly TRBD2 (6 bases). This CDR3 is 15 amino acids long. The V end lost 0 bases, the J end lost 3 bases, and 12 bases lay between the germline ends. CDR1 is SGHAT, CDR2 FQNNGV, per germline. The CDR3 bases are TGTGCCAGCAGCTTAGAAGCTAGCGACCACTACGAGCAGTACTTC. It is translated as CASSLEASDHYEQYF.

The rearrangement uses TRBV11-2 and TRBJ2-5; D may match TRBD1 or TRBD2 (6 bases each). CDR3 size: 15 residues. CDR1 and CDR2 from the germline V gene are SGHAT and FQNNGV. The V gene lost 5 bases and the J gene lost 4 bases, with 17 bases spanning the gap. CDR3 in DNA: TGTGCCAGCAGCGATCTGACAGGAGGGGGAGAGACCCAGTACTTC. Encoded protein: CASSDLTGGGETQYF.

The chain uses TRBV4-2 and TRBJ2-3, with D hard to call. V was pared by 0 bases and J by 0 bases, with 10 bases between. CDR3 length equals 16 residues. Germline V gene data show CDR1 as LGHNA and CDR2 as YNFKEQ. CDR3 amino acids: CASSQEASTSTDTQYF. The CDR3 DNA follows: TGTGCCAGCAGCCAAGAAGCCAGCACTAGCACAGATACGCAGTATTTT.

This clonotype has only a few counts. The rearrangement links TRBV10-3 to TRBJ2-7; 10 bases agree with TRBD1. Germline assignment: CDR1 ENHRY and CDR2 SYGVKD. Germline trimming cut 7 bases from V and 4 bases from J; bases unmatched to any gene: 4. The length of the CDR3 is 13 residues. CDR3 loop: CAITWGQGYEQYF. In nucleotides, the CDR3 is TGTGCCATCACATGGGGACAGGGGTACGAGCAGTACTTC.

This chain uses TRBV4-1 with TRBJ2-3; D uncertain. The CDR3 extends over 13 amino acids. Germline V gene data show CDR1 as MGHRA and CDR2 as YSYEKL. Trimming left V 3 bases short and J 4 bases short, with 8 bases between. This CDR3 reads CASSQWASDTQYF. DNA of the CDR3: TGCGCCAGCAGCCAGTGGGCCTCAGATACGCAGTATTTT.

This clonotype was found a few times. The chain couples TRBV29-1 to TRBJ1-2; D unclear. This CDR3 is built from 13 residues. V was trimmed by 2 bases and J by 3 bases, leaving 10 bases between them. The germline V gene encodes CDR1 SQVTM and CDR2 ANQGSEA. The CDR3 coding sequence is TGCAGCGTTGAAAACAGTAACGACTATGGCTACACCTTC. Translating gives CSVENSNDYGYTF.

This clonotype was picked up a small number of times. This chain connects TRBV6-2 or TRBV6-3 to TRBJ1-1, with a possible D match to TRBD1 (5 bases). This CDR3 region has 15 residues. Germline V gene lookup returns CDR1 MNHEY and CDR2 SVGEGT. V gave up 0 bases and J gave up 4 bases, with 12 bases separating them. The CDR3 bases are TGTGCCAGCAGTTACTCGAGGACACGGGTCACTGAAGCTTTCTTT. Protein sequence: CASSYSRTRVTEAFF.

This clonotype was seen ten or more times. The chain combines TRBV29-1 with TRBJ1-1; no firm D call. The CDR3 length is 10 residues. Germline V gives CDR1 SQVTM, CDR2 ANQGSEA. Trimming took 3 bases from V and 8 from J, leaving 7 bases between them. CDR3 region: CSVDKGEAFF. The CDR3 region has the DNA TGCAGCGTTGATAAGGGAGAAGCTTTCTTT.